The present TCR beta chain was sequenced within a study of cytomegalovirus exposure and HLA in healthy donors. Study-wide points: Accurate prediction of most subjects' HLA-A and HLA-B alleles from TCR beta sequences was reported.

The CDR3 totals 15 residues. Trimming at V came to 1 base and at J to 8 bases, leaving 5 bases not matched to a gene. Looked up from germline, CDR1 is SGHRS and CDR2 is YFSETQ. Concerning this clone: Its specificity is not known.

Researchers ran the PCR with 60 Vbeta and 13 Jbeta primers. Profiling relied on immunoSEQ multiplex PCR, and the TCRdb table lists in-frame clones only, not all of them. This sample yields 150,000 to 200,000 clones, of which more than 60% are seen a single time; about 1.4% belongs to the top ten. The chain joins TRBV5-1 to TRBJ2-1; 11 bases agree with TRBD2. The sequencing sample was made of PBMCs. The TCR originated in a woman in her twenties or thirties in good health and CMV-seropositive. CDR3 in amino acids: CASSLTSGSWDEQFF. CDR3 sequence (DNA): TGCGCCAGCAGCTTGACTAGCGGGAGTTGGGATGAGCAGTTCTTC. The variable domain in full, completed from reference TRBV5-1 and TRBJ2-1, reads KAGVTQTPRYLIKTRGQQVTLSCSPISGHRSVSWYQQTPGQGLQFLFEYFSETQRNKGNFPGRFSGRQFSNSRSEMNVSTLELGDSALYLCASSLTSGSWDEQFFGPGTRLTVL.